The clone carrying this TCR beta chain showed up just a few times. Antigen specificity is unknown. TCRdb reanalysed the 5' RACE reads using MiXCR and keeps one entry per CDR3 protein. Of approximately 60,000 distinct CDR3 sequences listed, 9% to 9.5% were seen once; the top ten hold 1.1%. This CDR3 has 14 residues. CDR1 is SGDLS, CDR2 YYNGEE, per germline. The V end was cut by 0 bases, the J end by 1 base, with 5 bases between. The source of the sample is a study of T-cell memory formation after mild COVID-19. Study results and limitations: CD4/CD8 balance characterized clones contracting day 15 to 85, and CD4+ skew characterized later expanders. Day 37-peaking second-wave clones had unconfirmed SARS-CoV-2 specificity.

The sequenced material came from PBMCs or a T cell subset sorted from them (not recorded which). V gene TRBV9 combines with J gene TRBJ1-5; D gene uncertain. The clonotype originates from a man aged 18 to 29 who had mild COVID-19 (a few samples of this study predate the infection). Cell type and time point are not known. As DNA, the CDR3 is TGTGCCAGCAGCGTAGAAGGGAGCAATCAGCCCCAGCATTTT. Residues: CASSVEGSNQPQHF. Full variable domain (remainder filled in from reference TRBV9 and TRBJ1-5): DSGVTQTPKHLITATGQRVTLRCSPRSGDLSVYWYQQSLDQGLQFLIQYYNGEERAKGNILERFSAQQFPDLHSELNLSSLELGDSALYFCASSVEGSNQPQHFGDGTRLSIL.